This T cell receptor beta chain was identified in a study of CD8+CD57+ T cells in acquired aplastic anemia. Study information: Across the sorted CD4+ and CD8+ cells, DNA amounts averaged about 3.2 ug.

This CDR3 is 16 amino acids long. V lost 1 base, J lost 0 bases, and 10 bases lay in between. With regard to this clonotype: Its antigen is unknown.

All sequencing subjects had displayed CD8+CD57+ cell expansion on flow cytometry. Genomic DNA acted as the template from which TCR beta VDJ combination and CDR3 sequence profiling were carried out. TCRdb used MiXCR to reprocess the reads, holding one entry per CDR3 protein. The sample records about 98,000 distinct CDR3 sequences, 65% to 70% being singletons. Regarding the study as a whole: Patients and controls had in common approximately 28 CD8+ CDR3 sequences. Patients showed no significant difference from controls in CD8+ Simpson's diversity.

Sequenced input: sorted CD4+, CD8+, or CD8+CD57+ T cells (not recorded which) from PBMCs. The chain couples TRBV12-3 or TRBV12-4 to TRBJ1-5, with TRBD1 as a possible D gene (5 bases). The clonotype originates from a human donor with aplastic anemia. CDR3 amino acids: CASSLGDAYSNQPQHF. The CDR3 DNA is TGTGCCAGCAGTTTAGGGGACGCCTATAGCAATCAGCCCCAGCATTTT.